One and the same sample provided the 21 T cell receptor beta chains below, sequenced in a study of T cells after yellow fever vaccination. TCRdb ran MiXCR on the 5' RACE reads and lists one entry per CDR3 protein. The table shows more than 90,000 distinct CDR3 sequences, with more than 7.5% occurring only once. Material: CD8+ T cells sorted from PBMCs, obtained 45 days after the yellow fever booster vaccination. The source of these receptors is a man aged 30-40 years who received the YFV17D yellow fever vaccine.

This clonotype was detected many times. The CDR3: CRSGRLGETQYF. Here the CDR3 DNA reads TGCAGAAGCGGGAGATTGGGAGAGACCCAGTACTTC. V and J are TRBV20-1 and TRBJ2-5, with TRBD2 matching over 8 bases. The CDR3 runs to 12 residues. The germline V gene has CDR1 DFQATT and CDR2 SNEGSKA (reference sequence).

This clonotype turned up a few times. The chain links TRBV5-4 to TRBJ2-1, with D possibly TRBD2 on 5 matching bases. The CDR3 has 14 residues. With 3 bases removed from V and 8 bases from J, the gap between germline ends came to 15 bases. Per the germline V gene, CDR1 is SGHNT and CDR2 is YYREEE (reference sequence). As DNA, the CDR3 is TGTGCCAGCAGCTCTGAAGCGGCTTTGGATGAGCAGTTCTTC. Protein: CASSSEAALDEQFF.

This clonotype has a handful of counts. The J gene is TRBJ2-1, the V gene TRBV19; 7 nucleotides match TRBD2. Germline values: CDR1 LNHDA, CDR2 SQIVND (reference sequence). The CDR3 consists of 15 residues. J was trimmed by 8 bases and V by 4 bases; bases with no gene match: 11. This chain's CDR3 is CASSTIRLAGDEQFF. The CDR3, as DNA: TGTGCCAGTAGTACAATTCGGTTAGCGGGCGATGAGCAGTTCTTC. The variable domain in full, completed from reference TRBV19 and TRBJ2-1, reads DGGITQSPKYLFRKEGQNVTLSCEQNLNHDAMYWYRQDPGQGLRLIYYSQIVNDFQKGDIAEGYSVSREKKESFPLTVTSAQKNPTAFYLCASSTIRLAGDEQFFGPGTRLTVL.

The chain links TRBV7-9 to TRBJ2-1; TRBD2 matches 7 bases. CDR3 length equals 17 residues. J lost 1 base, V lost 5 bases, and 11 bases had no gene match. CDR1 is SEHNR and CDR2 is FQNEAQ in the germline V gene (reference sequence). DNA of the CDR3: TGTGCCAGCAGCCCCCCCTCCCGACTAGCTTCCTACAATGAGCAGTTCTTC. Its protein product is CASSPPSRLASYNEQFF.

This clonotype was counted ten times or more. This sequence joins TRBV29-1 and TRBJ2-7; 8 bases agree with TRBD1. V lost 4 bases, J lost 3 bases, and 8 bases stayed unmatched. This CDR3 comprises 14 residues. Germline V CDR1 and CDR2: SQVTM, ANQGSEA. The CDR3 coding sequence is TGCAGCGTTGGAAGCAGGGGGACAGGCTACGAGCAGTACTTC. This codes for CSVGSRGTGYEQYF.

V is TRBV9 and J is TRBJ2-3; 7 nucleotides agree with TRBD2. The germline V gene encodes CDR1 SGDLS and CDR2 YYNGEE. The CDR3 has 16 amino acids. With 3 bases clipped from V and 2 bases from J, the junction kept 9 bases outside the gene matches. In nucleotides, the CDR3 is TGTGCCAGCAGCGGGGGAGGGCTAGCGGTCACAGATACGCAGTATTTT. As protein: CASSGGGLAVTDTQYF.

This clonotype was counted between two and nine times. The chain joins TRBV4-1 to TRBJ1-1; no firm D call. This CDR3 spans 15 amino acids. V shed 1 base and J shed 1 base, with 10 bases lying between them. Per the germline V gene, CDR1 is MGHRA and CDR2 is YSYEKL. The CDR3 bases are TGCGCCAGCAGCCAAGTTCCAGAGCCGAACACTGAAGCTTTCTTT. As protein: CASSQVPEPNTEAFF.

This clonotype was picked up a small number of times. The chain uses TRBV10-3 and TRBJ2-3; the D gene could be TRBD1 or TRBD2 (5 bases each). Per the germline V gene, CDR1 is ENHRY and CDR2 is SYGVKD. Trimming cost V 8 bases and J 4 bases, with 19 bases left between them. The CDR3 runs to 15 residues. The CDR3 spells CAISEVWDPPDTQYF. CDR3 bases: TGTGCCATCTCGGAAGTCTGGGACCCCCCAGATACGCAGTATTTT.

This clonotype came up many times. The rearrangement uses TRBV29-1 and TRBJ1-1, with 7 positions matching TRBD1. Germline CDR1 is SQVTM and CDR2 is ANQGSEA. V gave up 4 bases and J gave up 0 bases; unmatched junction bases: 2. The CDR3 contains 13 residues. CDR3 sequence (DNA): TGCAGCGTTGGGAGGGGGCTGAACACTGAAGCTTTCTTT. Amino acid sequence: CSVGRGLNTEAFF.

This clonotype has more than one count but fewer than ten. CDR3 in amino acids: CASSGTGTSGMLNEQFF. The CDR3 DNA is TGCGCCAGCAGCGGGACCGGGACTAGCGGGATGCTTAATGAGCAGTTCTTC. The chain joins TRBV5-1 to TRBJ2-1; TRBD2 matches at 13 bases. The CDR3 totals 17 residues. Germline CDR1 and CDR2: SGHRS and YFSETQ. The junction had 11 bases not matched to a gene; V was cut back by 4 bases and J by 7 bases.

For this clonotype: Given a much more abundant clone one base away, this may be a read error. The chain couples TRBV29-1 to TRBJ2-5; D is unresolved. The CDR3 runs to 12 residues. V was trimmed by 2 bases and J by 4 bases, leaving 8 bases between them. Per the germline V gene, CDR1 is SQVTM and CDR2 is ANQGSEA. The CDR3 region has the DNA TGCAGCGTTGAACCAGTCGCAGAGACCCAGTACTTC. It translates to CSVEPVAETQYF.

This clonotype was observed at least ten times. The chain carries TRBV7-6 and TRBJ2-1, with 11 bases identical to TRBD2. Germline lookup yields CDR1 SGHVS and CDR2 FNYEAQ. This CDR3 is built from 16 residues. V dropped 3 bases and J dropped 5; count of bases not matched to a gene: 6. CDR3 in amino acids: CASSFKTSGIDNEQFF. DNA of the CDR3: TGTGCCAGCAGCTTCAAGACTAGCGGGATCGACAATGAGCAGTTCTTC.

This clonotype has ten or more counts. V usage is TRBV3-1 and J usage is TRBJ2-1; TRBD2 matches 8 bases. Germline CDR1 reads LGHDT; CDR2 reads YNNKEL (reference sequence). The CDR3 is made up of 17 amino acids. V shed 0 bases, J shed 0 bases, and the junction held 4 bases outside the gene matches. As DNA, the CDR3 is TGTGCCAGCAGCCAAGATGGGGCGGGAGGCTCCTACAATGAGCAGTTCTTC. Translated: CASSQDGAGGSYNEQFF.

The sample holds many counts of this clonotype. The V call is TRBV6-5, the J call TRBJ2-3; 8 bases fit TRBD2. Germline V lookup: CDR1 MNHEY, CDR2 SVGAGI. There are 17 residues in the CDR3. V lost 10 bases, J lost 0 bases, and 15 bases stayed unmatched. This CDR3 reads CATHTSGPPSSTDTQYF. CDR3 DNA sequence: TGTGCCACCCACACTAGCGGTCCTCCGTCTAGCACAGATACGCAGTATTTT.

This clonotype was observed at least ten times. The genes are TRBV6-1 and TRBJ2-5, with D possibly matching TRBD1 (5 bases). The CDR3 is made up of 15 amino acids. Between the trimmed V and J ends, which lost 6 bases and 4 bases, there was a span of 18 bases. In germline, CDR1 is MNHNS, CDR2 SASEGT. The CDR3 protein is CASRDQGTQRETQYF. As DNA, the CDR3 is TGTGCCAGCAGAGATCAGGGTACCCAGCGAGAGACCCAGTACTTC.

This clonotype has at least ten counts. CDR3 loop: CASSTVAGGATDTQYF. Written as DNA, the CDR3 is TGCGCCAGCAGCACCGTAGCGGGAGGCGCCACAGATACGCAGTATTTT. This chain joins TRBV5-1 and TRBJ2-3, with TRBD2 matching 10 bases. Germline V gives CDR1 SGHRS, CDR2 YFSETQ. This CDR3 contains 16 residues. V lost 4 bases, J lost 2 bases, and 7 bases stayed unmatched.

Ten or more counts support this clonotype. The chain employs TRBV20-1 and TRBJ2-1; 12 nucleotides line up with TRBD2. The CDR3 has 17 residues. Germline assignment: CDR1 DFQATT and CDR2 SNEGSKA (reference sequence). V was clipped by 1 base and J by 6 bases; unmatched bases: 10. The CDR3 spells CSARALAGGGRFNEQFF. The CDR3 nucleotides read TGCAGTGCTAGAGCCCTAGCGGGAGGGGGTAGGTTCAATGAGCAGTTCTTC.

This clonotype was seen ten or more times. V is TRBV20-1 and J is TRBJ2-3; D not resolved. V was clipped by 4 bases and J by 4 bases, with 27 bases between them. CDR1 and CDR2 from the germline V gene are DFQATT and SNEGSKA (reference sequence). This CDR3 is 18 amino acids long. The CDR3 protein is CSATDPAGRTGDADTQYF. CDR3 nucleotides: TGCAGTGCTACAGACCCTGCTGGGCGGACGGGCGATGCAGATACGCAGTATTTT.

The sample holds many counts of this clonotype. This chain connects TRBV18 to TRBJ2-5; the D gene is possibly TRBD2 (6 bases). The CDR3 consists of 18 residues. The V gene lost 3 bases and the J gene lost 2 bases, with 22 bases spanning the gap. Germline lookup yields CDR1 KGHSH and CDR2 LQKENI. CDR3 protein: CASSPSTVTGDPQETQYF. CDR3 bases: TGTGCCAGCTCACCGTCAACGGTCACGGGGGACCCACAAGAGACCCAGTACTTC.

This clonotype was picked up many times. The chain has TRBV3-1 and TRBJ2-1; 10 bases line up with TRBD1. From germline, CDR1 is LGHDT and CDR2 YNNKEL (reference sequence). The CDR3 is made up of 13 amino acids. V was clipped by 5 bases and J by 9 bases; unmatched bases: 4. The DNA of the CDR3 is TGTGCCAGCAGCTCCGGGACAGGGGCTGAGCAGTTCTTC. The encoded protein is CASSSGTGAEQFF.

This clonotype showed up many times. The V and J genes are TRBV4-3 and TRBJ2-7; no clear D. The V gene's germline CDR1 is LGHNA and CDR2 YSLEER. The CDR3 is 14 residues long. V was clipped by 0 bases and J by 3 bases, with 9 bases between them. The CDR3 region is CASSQEYPYYEQYF. The CDR3 DNA reads as TGCGCCAGCAGCCAAGAGTACCCATACTACGAGCAGTACTTC.